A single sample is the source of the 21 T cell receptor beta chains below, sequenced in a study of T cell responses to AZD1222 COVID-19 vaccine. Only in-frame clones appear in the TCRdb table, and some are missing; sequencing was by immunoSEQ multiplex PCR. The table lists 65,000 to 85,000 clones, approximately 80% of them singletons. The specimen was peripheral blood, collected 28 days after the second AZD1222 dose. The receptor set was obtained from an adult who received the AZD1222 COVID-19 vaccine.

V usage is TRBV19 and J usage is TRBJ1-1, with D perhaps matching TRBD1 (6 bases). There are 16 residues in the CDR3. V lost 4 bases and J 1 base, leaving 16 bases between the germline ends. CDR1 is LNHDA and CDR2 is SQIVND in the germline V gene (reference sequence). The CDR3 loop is CASSTLWGAENTEAFF. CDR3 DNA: TGTGCCAGTAGTACTCTGTGGGGGGCGGAGAACACTGAAGCTTTCTTT. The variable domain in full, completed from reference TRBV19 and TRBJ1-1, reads DGGITQSPKYLFRKEGQNVTLSCEQNLNHDAMYWYRQDPGQGLRLIYYSQIVNDFQKGDIAEGYSVSREKKESFPLTVTSAQKNPTAFYLCASSTLWGAENTEAFFGQGTRLTVV.

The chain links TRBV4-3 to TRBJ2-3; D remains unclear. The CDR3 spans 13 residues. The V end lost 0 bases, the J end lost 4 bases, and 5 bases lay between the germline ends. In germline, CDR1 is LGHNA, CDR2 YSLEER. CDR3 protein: CASSQDTPDTQYF. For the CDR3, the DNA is TGCGCCAGCAGCCAAGATACCCCAGATACGCAGTATTTT.

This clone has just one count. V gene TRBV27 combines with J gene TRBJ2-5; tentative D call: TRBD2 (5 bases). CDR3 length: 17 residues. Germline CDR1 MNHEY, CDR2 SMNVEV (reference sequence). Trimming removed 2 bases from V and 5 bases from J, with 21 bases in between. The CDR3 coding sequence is TGTGCCAGCAGTTTAAGTCGTGGCGGGTCAATGGCGGAGACCCAGTACTTC. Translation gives CASSLSRGGSMAETQYF.

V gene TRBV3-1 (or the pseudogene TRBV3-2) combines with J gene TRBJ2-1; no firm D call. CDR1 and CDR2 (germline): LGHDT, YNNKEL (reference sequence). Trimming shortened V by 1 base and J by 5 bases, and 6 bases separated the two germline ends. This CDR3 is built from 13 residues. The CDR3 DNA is TGTGCCAGCAGCCAAGGACGGCACAATGAGCAGTTCTTC. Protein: CASSQGRHNEQFF.

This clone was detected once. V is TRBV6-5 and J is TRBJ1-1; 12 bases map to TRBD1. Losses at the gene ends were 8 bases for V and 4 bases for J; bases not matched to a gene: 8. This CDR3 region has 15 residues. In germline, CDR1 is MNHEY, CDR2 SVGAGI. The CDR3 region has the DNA TGTGCCAGCCCAAGCGGGACAGGGGGCTTCACTGAAGCTTTCTTT. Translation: CASPSGTGGFTEAFF.

CDR3 in amino acids: CASSHPEGNTEAFF. In DNA form, the CDR3 reads TGTGCCAGCAGTCACCCAGAGGGGAACACTGAAGCTTTCTTT. J is TRBJ1-1 and V is TRBV6-5, with D unclear. The CDR3 contains 14 residues. V was pared by 5 bases and J by 1 base, with 11 bases between. Germline CDR1 is MNHEY and CDR2 is SVGAGI.

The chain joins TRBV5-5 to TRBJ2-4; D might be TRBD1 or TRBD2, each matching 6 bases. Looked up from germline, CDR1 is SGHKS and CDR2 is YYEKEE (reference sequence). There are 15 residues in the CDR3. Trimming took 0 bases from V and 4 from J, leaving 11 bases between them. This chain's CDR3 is CASSLDPGAKNIQYF. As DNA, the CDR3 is TGTGCCAGCAGCTTGGATCCGGGGGCGAAAAACATTCAGTACTTC.

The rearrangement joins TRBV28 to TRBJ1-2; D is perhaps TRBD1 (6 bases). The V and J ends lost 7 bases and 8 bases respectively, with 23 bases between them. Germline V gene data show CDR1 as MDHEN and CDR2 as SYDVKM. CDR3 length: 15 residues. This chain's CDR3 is CASTWGGRVSRGYTF. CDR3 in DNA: TGTGCCAGCACCTGGGGGGGCAGGGTTAGTCGGGGCTACACCTTC.

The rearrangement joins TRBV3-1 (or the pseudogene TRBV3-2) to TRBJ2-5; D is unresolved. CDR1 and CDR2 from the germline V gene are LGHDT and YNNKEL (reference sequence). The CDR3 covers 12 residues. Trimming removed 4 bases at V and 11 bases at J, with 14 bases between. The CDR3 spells CASSPMKDLQYF. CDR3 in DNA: TGTGCCAGCAGCCCGATGAAGGACCTACAGTACTTC.

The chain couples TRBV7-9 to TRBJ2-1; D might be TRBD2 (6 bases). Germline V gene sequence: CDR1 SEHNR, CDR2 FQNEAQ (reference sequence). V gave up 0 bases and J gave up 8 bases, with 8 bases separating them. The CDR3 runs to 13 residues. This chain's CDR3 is CASSLARGYEQFF. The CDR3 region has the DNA TGTGCCAGCAGCTTAGCGCGGGGTTATGAGCAGTTCTTC.

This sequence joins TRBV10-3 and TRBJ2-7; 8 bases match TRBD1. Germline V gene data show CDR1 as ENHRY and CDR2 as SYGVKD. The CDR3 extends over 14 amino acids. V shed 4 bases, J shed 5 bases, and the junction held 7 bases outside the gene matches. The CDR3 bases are TGTGCCATCAGTGGAAGACAGGGGAGGAACGAGCAGTACTTC. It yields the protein CAISGRQGRNEQYF.

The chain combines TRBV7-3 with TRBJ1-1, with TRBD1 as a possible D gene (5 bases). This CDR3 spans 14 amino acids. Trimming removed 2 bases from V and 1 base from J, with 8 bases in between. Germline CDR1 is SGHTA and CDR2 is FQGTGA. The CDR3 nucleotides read TGTGCCAGCAGCTTATCAGGGAGGAACACTGAAGCTTTCTTT. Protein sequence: CASSLSGRNTEAFF.

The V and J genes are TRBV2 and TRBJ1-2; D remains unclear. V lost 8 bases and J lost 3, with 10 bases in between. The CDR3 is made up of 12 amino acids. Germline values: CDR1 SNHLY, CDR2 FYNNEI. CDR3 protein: CASPTDHYGYTF. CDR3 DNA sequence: TGTGCCAGCCCTACAGACCACTATGGCTACACCTTC.

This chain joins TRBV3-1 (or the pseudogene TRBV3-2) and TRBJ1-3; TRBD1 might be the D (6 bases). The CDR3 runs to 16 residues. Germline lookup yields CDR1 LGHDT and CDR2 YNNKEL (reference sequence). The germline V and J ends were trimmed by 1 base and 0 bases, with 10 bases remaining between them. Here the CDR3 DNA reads TGTGCCAGCAGCCAAGGTACAGGGAGCTCTGGAAACACCATATATTTT. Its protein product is CASSQGTGSSGNTIYF.

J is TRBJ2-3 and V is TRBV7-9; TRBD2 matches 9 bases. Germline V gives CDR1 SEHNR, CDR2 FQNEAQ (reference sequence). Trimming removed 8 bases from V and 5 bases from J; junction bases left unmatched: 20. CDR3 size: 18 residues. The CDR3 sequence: CASGPFRAAGGPVDTQYF. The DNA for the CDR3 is TGTGCCAGCGGACCCTTCCGCGCGGCGGGGGGGCCAGTAGATACGCAGTATTTT.

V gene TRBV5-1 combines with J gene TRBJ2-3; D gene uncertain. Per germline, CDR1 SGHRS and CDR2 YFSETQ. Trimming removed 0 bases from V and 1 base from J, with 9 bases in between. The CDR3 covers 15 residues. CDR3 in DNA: TGCGCCAGCAGCTTGGATCGACAACGCACAGATACGCAGTATTTT. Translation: CASSLDRQRTDTQYF.

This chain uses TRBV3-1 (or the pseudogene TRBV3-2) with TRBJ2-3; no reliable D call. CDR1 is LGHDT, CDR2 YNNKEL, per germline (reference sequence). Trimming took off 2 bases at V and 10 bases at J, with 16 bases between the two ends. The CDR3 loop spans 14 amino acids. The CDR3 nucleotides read TGTGCCAGCAGCCAACCTTGGACGGATTCGGCGCAGTATTTT. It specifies CASSQPWTDSAQYF.

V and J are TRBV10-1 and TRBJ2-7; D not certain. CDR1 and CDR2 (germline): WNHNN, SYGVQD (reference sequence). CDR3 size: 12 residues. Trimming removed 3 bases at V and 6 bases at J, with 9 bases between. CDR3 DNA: TGCGCCAGCAGTGATTTGGGTGGCGAGCAGTACTTC. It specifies CASSDLGGEQYF.

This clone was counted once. The CDR3 protein is CASSSGKGYTF. The CDR3, as DNA: TGTGCCAGCAGTTCGGGGAAGGGCTACACCTTC. This chain uses TRBV12-3 or TRBV12-4 with TRBJ1-2; D is ambiguous. Trimming left V 4 bases short and J 8 bases short, with 8 bases between. The CDR3 length is 11 residues.

The CDR3 protein is CASSLALGASGGETYEQYF. In DNA, the CDR3 is TGTGCCAGCAGCTTAGCGCTAGGGGCTAGCGGGGGGGAGACCTACGAGCAGTACTTC. The chain joins TRBV7-8 to TRBJ2-7; 12 bases are a match to TRBD2. With V trimmed by 0 bases and J by 2 bases, 11 bases remained unmatched. The CDR3 consists of 19 residues. The germline gives CDR1 SGHVS, CDR2 FQNEAQ.

The CDR3 bases are TGTGCCAGTAGTGGGGACAGGGGGTTTGGTTCACCCCTCCACTTT. Its translation: CASSGDRGFGSPLHF. J is TRBJ1-6 and V is TRBV19, with TRBD1 identical over 11 bases. The V segment lost 5 bases and the J segment 9 bases; nucleotides outside the gene matches: 6. The CDR3 covers 15 residues. The V gene's germline CDR1 is LNHDA and CDR2 SQIVND (reference sequence).